A selection of T cell receptor beta chains follows, all from one sample in a study of lymphopenia after photon versus proton radiotherapy. TCRdb's copy holds only in-frame clones and misses some; the assay was immunoSEQ multiplex PCR. This table has tens of thousands of clones, roughly 85% appearing once. This specimen consisted of peripheral blood, obtained from a patient treated with proton-based radiotherapy. The receptors stem from a woman in her 70s with pancreatic cancer. Each CDR3 is given with its conserved first and last residue.

>TRBV19|TRBJ1-2
CASSPNPTGGYGYTF
>TRBV19|TRBJ2-7
CASSIGSGSNEQYF
>TRBV7-8|TRBJ1-6
CASSDIGTGYSPLHF
>TRBV11-1|TRBJ2-1
CASRSTGGSSYNEQFF
>TRBV5-6|TRBJ2-2
CASSSDRRNTGELFF
>TRBV20-1|TRBJ2-3
CSAHHSDTQYF
>TRBV5-1|TRBJ1-1
CASSSGQGDLAFF
>TRBV29-1|TRBJ1-5
CSVTGGGGQPQHF
>TRBV18|TRBJ2-3
CASSPIGDTQYF
>TRBV5-4|TRBJ2-5
CASSLGLRESETQYF
>TRBV18|TRBJ2-1
CASSLGTSGIDEQFF
>TRBV6-5|TRBJ1-3
CASSQDSGNTIYF
>TRBV2|TRBJ2-7
CASRGDRGFSYEQYF
>TRBV19|TRBJ1-2
CATTSLRTDGYTF
>TRBV2|TRBJ2-1
CAGQGLSVNNEQFF
>TRBV6-5|TRBJ1-3
CASINLDSGNTIYF
>TRBV5-1|TRBJ2-1
CASSIIPGTSASEQFF
>TRBV28|TRBJ2-5
CASSSQGPQETQYF
>TRBV4-3|TRBJ1-3
CASSQDWTGSGNTIYF
>TRBV13|TRBJ2-3
CASSGGTASTDTQYF
>TRBV28|TRBJ1-4
CATGQTVNEKLFF
>TRBV5-1|TRBJ1-5
CASSLAGGMQPQHF
>TRBV9|TRBJ2-2
CASSNPRGGRGKTGELFF
>TRBV9|TRBJ2-1
CASSVEIGGTGGGYNEQFF
>TRBV5-4|TRBJ1-1
CASSSRQGDEAFF
>TRBV21-1|TRBJ2-7
CASCRRTGGSIYEQYF